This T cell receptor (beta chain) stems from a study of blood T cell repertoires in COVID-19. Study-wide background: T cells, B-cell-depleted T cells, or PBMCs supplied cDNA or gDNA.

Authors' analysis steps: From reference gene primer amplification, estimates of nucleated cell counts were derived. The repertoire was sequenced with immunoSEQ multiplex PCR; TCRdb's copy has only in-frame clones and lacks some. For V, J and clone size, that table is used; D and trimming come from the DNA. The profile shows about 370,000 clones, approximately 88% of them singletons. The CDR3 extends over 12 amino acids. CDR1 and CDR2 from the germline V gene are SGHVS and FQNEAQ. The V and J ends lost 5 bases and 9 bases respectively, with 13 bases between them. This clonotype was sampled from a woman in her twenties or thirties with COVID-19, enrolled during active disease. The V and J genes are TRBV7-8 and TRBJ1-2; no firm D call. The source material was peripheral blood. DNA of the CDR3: TGTGCCAGCAGCCCGAGCGTGGATAGCTACACCTTC. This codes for CASSPSVDSYTF.